The 13 T cell receptor beta chains presented below share a single source sample, sequenced in a study of naive and memory T cell subsets. Adult healthy volunteers gave 2.5 ml peripheral blood for whole-blood RNA. For blood and skin samples, reverse transcription used TCR alpha and beta constant primers. TCRdb recomputed calls from the 5' RACE reads with MiXCR, one row per CDR3 protein. The profile shows over 25,000 distinct CDR3 sequences, 20% to 25% of them singletons. Receptor source: a female donor in good health.

This clonotype was observed a handful of times. This chain uses TRBV9 with TRBJ2-1; 8 bases align to TRBD2. This CDR3 has 17 amino acids. V dropped 0 bases and J dropped 9; count of bases not matched to a gene: 14. Per germline, CDR1 SGDLS and CDR2 YYNGEE. CDR3 sequence: CASSVDPGGGVKGEQFF. The CDR3, as DNA: TGTGCCAGCAGCGTAGACCCCGGGGGGGGAGTGAAAGGTGAGCAGTTCTTC.

CDR3 protein: CSVDFGRGRGETQYF. Written as DNA, the CDR3 is TGCAGCGTTGATTTCGGCAGGGGGCGCGGGGAGACCCAGTACTTC. The rearrangement links TRBV29-1 to TRBJ2-5, with 8 bases matching TRBD1. V shed 3 bases, J shed 5 bases, and the junction held 11 bases outside the gene matches. Germline V gene data show CDR1 as SQVTM and CDR2 as ANQGSEA. CDR3 size: 15 residues.

This sequence joins TRBV12-3 or TRBV12-4 and TRBJ1-5; D gene uncertain. Deletions cut 4 bases from V and 0 bases from J, with 7 bases between. The CDR3 loop spans 14 amino acids. The CDR3 DNA reads TGTGCCAGCAGTTATGGAGATAGCAATCAGCCCCAGCATTTT. This codes for CASSYGDSNQPQHF.

This clonotype has just a few counts. This chain links TRBV20-1 with TRBJ1-6; possibly TRBD1 for D (6 bases). Germline CDR1 DFQATT, CDR2 SNEGSKA (reference sequence). V shed 1 base and J shed 6 bases, with 16 bases lying between them. The CDR3 is 16 amino acids. In DNA, the CDR3 is TGCAGTGCTAGAGGTCAACAGGGCCTGGGTAATTCACCCCTCCACTTT. This encodes CSARGQQGLGNSPLHF.

This clonotype has just a few counts. The chain is built from TRBV6-2 or TRBV6-3 and TRBJ2-6; D ambiguous. The CDR3 has 10 residues. CDR1 MNHEY and CDR2 SVGEGT come from the germline V gene. V dropped 8 bases and J dropped 12 bases, with 8 bases sitting between them. The CDR3 nucleotides read TGTGCCAGCGGGCTCGGCGTCCTGACTTTC. This sequence encodes CASGLGVLTF.

This chain uses TRBV15 with TRBJ1-4; 8 bases are a match to TRBD1. Per germline, CDR1 LNHNV and CDR2 YYDKDF (reference sequence). V was clipped by 1 base and J by 7 bases; unmatched bases: 8. The CDR3 consists of 16 residues. The CDR3 region is CATSRGMQGASEKLFF. CDR3 DNA sequence: TGTGCCACCAGCAGAGGGATGCAGGGGGCAAGTGAAAAACTGTTTTTT.

The chain couples TRBV20-1 to TRBJ2-3; 8 positions match TRBD2. Germline V lookup: CDR1 DFQATT, CDR2 SNEGSKA (reference sequence). V shed 6 bases and J 0 bases; nucleotides not matched to a gene: 11. The CDR3 has 16 amino acids. CDR3 residues: CSASLGGDPSTDTQYF. Written as DNA, the CDR3 is TGCAGTGCCTCCCTCGGGGGGGACCCTAGCACAGATACGCAGTATTTT.

V gene TRBV7-6 combines with J gene TRBJ2-7; 10 nucleotides line up with TRBD2. CDR1 is SGHVS and CDR2 is FNYEAQ in the germline V gene. Trimming took 5 bases from V and 6 from J; bases not matched to a gene: 10. The CDR3 is 15 amino acids. CDR3 protein: CASSPGPSGSCEQYF. The CDR3 nucleotides are TGTGCCAGCAGCCCGGGACCTAGCGGGAGCTGCGAGCAGTACTTC.

The chain combines TRBV6-6 with TRBJ2-1; tentative D call: TRBD1 (7 bases). CDR3 length: 13 amino acids. V shed 1 base and J shed 9 bases, with 10 bases lying between them. From germline, CDR1 is MNHNY and CDR2 SVGAGI (reference sequence). This chain's CDR3 is CASSYLQGGEQFF. CDR3 in DNA: TGTGCCAGCAGTTACTTGCAGGGGGGTGAGCAGTTCTTC.

J is TRBJ2-7 and V is TRBV7-2; TRBD2 is a possible D gene (6 bases). The CDR3 runs 14 residues. Looked up from germline, CDR1 is SGHTA and CDR2 is FQGNSA. The V end was cut by 1 base, the J end by 2 bases, with 9 bases between. The CDR3 DNA sequence: TGTGCCAGCAGCTTAGTCGCTAGCGCCTACGAGCAGTACTTC. Encoded protein: CASSLVASAYEQYF.

This clonotype was seen repeatedly, ten times or more. The genes are TRBV7-9 and TRBJ2-1; TRBD1 agrees at 9 bases. The germline gives CDR1 SEHNR, CDR2 FQNEAQ (reference sequence). The CDR3 has 17 residues. V shed 1 base and J 3 bases; nucleotides not matched to a gene: 7. The CDR3 here is CASSLVGGQGNYNEQFF. In nucleotides, the CDR3 is TGTGCCAGCAGCTTAGTAGGTGGACAGGGGAACTACAATGAGCAGTTCTTC.

There are many counts of this clonotype. This rearrangement joins TRBV20-1 to TRBJ2-3; D gene ambiguous. V lost 6 bases and J 5 bases, leaving 12 bases between the germline ends. The CDR3 is 12 amino acids. Germline CDR1 and CDR2: DFQATT and SNEGSKA (reference sequence). CDR3 sequence reads: CSAPRERDTQYF. DNA for the CDR3: TGCAGTGCCCCCCGAGAGCGAGATACGCAGTATTTT.

This chain links TRBV20-1 with TRBJ2-5; tentative D call: TRBD1 (5 bases). From germline, CDR1 is DFQATT and CDR2 SNEGSKA (reference sequence). The CDR3 has 11 amino acids. Trimming removed 6 bases at V and 2 bases at J, with 7 bases between. CDR3 sequence reads: CSARAQETQYF. The CDR3 DNA reads as TGCAGTGCCAGGGCGCAAGAGACCCAGTACTTC.